This T cell receptor (beta chain) derives from a study of vaccination and CD4 T cells after COVID-19 (dated by TCRdb to the early 2020s). Regarding the research as a whole: The convalescent cohort included six males and four females, with two Hispanic individuals, seven Caucasians, two Asians and one multiracial person. The cultures were stimulated with overlapping spike peptide pools from SARS-CoV-2 and from the common cold coronaviruses HCoV-NL63, HCoV-OC43 and HCoV-229E. The time from the second vaccine dose to post-vaccine blood sampling had a median of roughly 79 days and ranged from about 13 to 250 days. Memory CD4+ T cell crossreactivity between SARS-CoV-2 and common cold coronavirus spike proteins was assessed at the TCR clonotype level in an earlier paper using these donors. Control cultures used a CEFX viral epitope pool as positive control, an HIV-1 Nef peptide pool as negative control, or no peptide. In roughly nine COVID-19 convalescent patients and a handful of infection-naive healthy vaccine recipients, the spike-specific CD4+ TCR repertoire before mRNA vaccination was compared with the repertoire after mRNA vaccination. Participants got two doses of the Pfizer-BioNTech BNT162b2 vaccine (n=8) or two doses of the Moderna mRNA-1273 vaccine (n=2). Post-COVID blood samples from convalescent patients were collected a median of around 100 days after diagnosis, with a range of 35 to 161 days. General conclusions and limits of the study: Nearly all vaccine-specific clones in convalescent patients (304 of 307) were mono-reactive for SARS-CoV-2 spike rather than cross-reactive with common cold coronaviruses. Among the post-vaccine SARS-CoV-2-reactive clones in convalescent patients, a median around 90% showed up only after vaccination, which suggests vaccine-specific priming. The median number of SARS-CoV-2-reactive clonotypes rose from about 23 after infection to 38 after vaccination, but the change was not significant. Only a relatively small number of convalescent patients were included in the study, and early timepoints following natural infection were not analyzed.

Relative to germline, V is 5 bases shorter and J is 1 base shorter, with 17 bases between their ends. Reading from cysteine to phenylalanine, the CDR3 counts 17 amino acids. CDR3 DNA is the only sequence kept; it has 51 bases, read in frame from the first base. The germline V gene (reference sequence) sets CDR1 to SEHNR and CDR2 to FQNEAQ. Library preparation employed PCR. At the Johns Hopkins FTIC core, DNA from the cultured CD4+ T cells underwent TCR sequencing with the Oncomine TCR Beta short-read assay. The QIAamp micro DNA kit was used to extract genomic DNA from the cultured CD4+ T cells. Oncomine TCR Beta libraries from cultured CD4+ T cells were pooled with unique dual indexes and sequenced on an Illumina iSeq 100. The study's processing was this. Non-productive sequences were filtered out, and CDR3s that did not start with C, did not end with F or W, or were shorter than 7 amino acids were discarded. Antigen-specific clonotypes were identified with the MANAFEST web application by comparing peptide-stimulated wells with reference and other culture wells. For a clone to be called positive, the clone needed an FDR below 0.05, an odds ratio above 5, and a productive frequency above 0.1% in at least two of three replicate wells. A clonotype counted as cross-reactive if it showed significant expansion both in the SARS-CoV-2 spike wells and in at least one common cold coronavirus spike condition. Similarity between CDR3 sequences was evaluated in R version 3.6.1 using Levenshtein distances (stringdist) and unrooted phylogenetic trees (ape). In-frame beta chains were kept once TCRdb had trimmed the public reads at Q25 with fastp and called clones with MiXCR. Every CDR3 protein is listed once, alongside the most common genes and DNA of its rows. The V and J calls follow TCRdb's processing rather than the paper's. The sample table shows approximately 10,000 distinct CDR3 sequences, and 34% are seen once. 25% to 35% of the sample lies in the top ten.

Explained via the paper, the treatment or condition label denotes: approximately 11-day PBMC culture with coronavirus spike peptide pools or control peptides (ViraFEST assay). CD4+ T cells from unexposed donors were collected before the COVID-19 pandemic (2011-2018). To expand antigen-specific T cells with peptide pools and then pick out the expanded clonotypes through TCR sequencing, the study relied on the ViraFEST assay. More than 1.5 million PBMCs per well were cultured in IMDM with roughly 5% human AB serum and about 9.7 IU/ml IL-2, plus 10 ug/ml peptide pools. On days 3 and 7, half of the culture medium was replaced with fresh IL-2-containing medium. Once the cells had been in culture for ten to eleven days, the EasySep CD4+ T cell isolation kit was used to isolate CD4+ T cells by negative selection. As cell numbers permitted, CD4+ T cells from unexposed donors were tested for reactivity to SARS-CoV-2 S and N and to four common cold coronavirus spike pools. Ficoll-Paque Plus gradient centrifugation was used to isolate PBMCs from whole blood, and the isolated PBMCs were then either used fresh or cryopreserved at -140C. Each culture condition was generally run in triplicate wells. Leukapheresis product for the unexposed donors was purchased commercially.

Turning to this clonotype: There is no known antigen for this receptor. No base quality values were provided; no much bigger clone lies one nucleotide off.

The origin of this receptor is a human donor in good health. Rearrangement joined TRBV7-9 to TRBJ2-2; matching of 6 bases hints at TRBD2 as the D gene. The source material was CD4+ T cells from blood, cultured in vitro. Here is the DNA: TGTGCCAGCAGCGCGCCGGGGGACCTGCTGAACACCGGGGAGCTGTTTTTT. This is translated as CASSAPGDLLNTGELFF.